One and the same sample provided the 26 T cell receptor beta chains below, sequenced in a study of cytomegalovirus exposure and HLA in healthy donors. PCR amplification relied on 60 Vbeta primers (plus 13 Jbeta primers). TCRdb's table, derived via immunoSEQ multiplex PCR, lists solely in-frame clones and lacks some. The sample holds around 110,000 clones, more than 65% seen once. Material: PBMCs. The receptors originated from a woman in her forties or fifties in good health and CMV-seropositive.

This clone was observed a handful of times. The CDR3 region is CASSPTGTRAYEQYF. The CDR3 DNA sequence: TGCGCCAGCAGCCCGACAGGGACGAGGGCCTACGAGCAGTACTTC. The chain combines TRBV4-1 with TRBJ2-7, with 7 bases lining up with TRBD1. CDR1 is MGHRA, CDR2 YSYEKL, per germline. V lost 4 bases to trimming and J lost 2 bases; unmatched junction nucleotides: 8. The CDR3 totals 15 residues.

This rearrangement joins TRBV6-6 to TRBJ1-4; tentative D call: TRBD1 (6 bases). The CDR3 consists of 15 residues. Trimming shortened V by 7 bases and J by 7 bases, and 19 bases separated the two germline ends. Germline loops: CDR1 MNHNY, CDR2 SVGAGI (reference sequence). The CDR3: CASITRWGRGEKLFF. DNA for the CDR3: TGTGCCAGCATTACAAGGTGGGGCAGGGGTGAAAAACTGTTTTTT.

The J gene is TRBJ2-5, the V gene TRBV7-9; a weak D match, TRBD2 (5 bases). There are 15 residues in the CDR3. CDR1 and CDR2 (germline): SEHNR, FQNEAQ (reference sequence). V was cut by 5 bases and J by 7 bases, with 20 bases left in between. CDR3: CASSPVRAAEGTQYF. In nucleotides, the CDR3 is TGTGCCAGCAGCCCGGTTCGGGCGGCCGAGGGGACCCAGTACTTC. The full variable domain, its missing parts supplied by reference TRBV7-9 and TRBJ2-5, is DTGVSQNPRHKITKRGQNVTFRCDPISEHNRLYWYRQTLGQGPEFLTYFQNEAQLEKSRLLSDRFSAERPKGSFSTLEIQRTEQGDSAMYLCASSPVRAAEGTQYFGPGTRLLVL.

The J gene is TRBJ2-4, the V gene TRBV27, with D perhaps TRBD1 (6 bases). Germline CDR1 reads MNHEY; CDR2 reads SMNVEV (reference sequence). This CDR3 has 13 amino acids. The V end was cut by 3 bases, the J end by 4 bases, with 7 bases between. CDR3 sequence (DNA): TGTGCCAGCAGTTTCGGGACAAAAAACATTCAGTACTTC. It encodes CASSFGTKNIQYF.

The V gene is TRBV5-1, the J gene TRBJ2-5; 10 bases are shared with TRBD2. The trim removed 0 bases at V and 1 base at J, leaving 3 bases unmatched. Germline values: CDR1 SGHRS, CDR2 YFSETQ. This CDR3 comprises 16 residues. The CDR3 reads CASSLVSSGGQETQYF. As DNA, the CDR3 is TGCGCCAGCAGCTTGGTTTCTAGCGGGGGCCAAGAGACCCAGTACTTC.

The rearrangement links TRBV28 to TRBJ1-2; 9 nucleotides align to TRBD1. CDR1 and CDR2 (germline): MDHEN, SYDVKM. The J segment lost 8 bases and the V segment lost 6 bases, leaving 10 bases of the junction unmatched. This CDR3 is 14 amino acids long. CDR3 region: CASSLTGTGRGYTF. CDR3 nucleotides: TGTGCCAGCAGCTTGACCGGGACAGGGCGAGGCTACACCTTC.

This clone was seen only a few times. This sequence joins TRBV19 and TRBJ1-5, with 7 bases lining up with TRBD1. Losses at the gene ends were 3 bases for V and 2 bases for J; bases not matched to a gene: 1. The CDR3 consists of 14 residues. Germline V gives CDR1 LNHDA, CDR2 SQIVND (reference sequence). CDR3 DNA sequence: TGTGCCAGTAGTATCACAGGGGGCAATCAGCCCCAGCATTTT. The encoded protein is CASSITGGNQPQHF. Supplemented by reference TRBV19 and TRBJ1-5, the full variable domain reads DGGITQSPKYLFRKEGQNVTLSCEQNLNHDAMYWYRQDPGQGLRLIYYSQIVNDFQKGDIAEGYSVSREKKESFPLTVTSAQKNPTAFYLCASSITGGNQPQHFGDGTRLSIL.

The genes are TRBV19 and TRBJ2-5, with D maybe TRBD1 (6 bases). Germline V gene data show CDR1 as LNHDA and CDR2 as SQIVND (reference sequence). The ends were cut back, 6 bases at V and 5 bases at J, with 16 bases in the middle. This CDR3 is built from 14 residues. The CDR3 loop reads CASSPTGLRETQYF. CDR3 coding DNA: TGTGCCAGTAGCCCAACAGGGTTAAGGGAGACCCAGTACTTC.

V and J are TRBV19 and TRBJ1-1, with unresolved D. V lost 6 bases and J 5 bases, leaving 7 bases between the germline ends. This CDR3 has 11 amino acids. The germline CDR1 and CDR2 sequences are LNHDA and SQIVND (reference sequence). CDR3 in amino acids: CASRVATEAFF. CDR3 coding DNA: TGTGCCAGTAGAGTCGCGACTGAAGCTTTCTTT.

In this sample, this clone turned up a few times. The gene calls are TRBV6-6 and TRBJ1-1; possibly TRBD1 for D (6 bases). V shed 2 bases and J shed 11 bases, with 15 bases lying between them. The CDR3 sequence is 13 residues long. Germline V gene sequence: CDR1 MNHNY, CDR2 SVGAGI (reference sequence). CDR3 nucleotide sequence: TGTGCCAGCAGTTACGAGAAGGACAGAGGGGCTTTCTTT. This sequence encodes CASSYEKDRGAFF.

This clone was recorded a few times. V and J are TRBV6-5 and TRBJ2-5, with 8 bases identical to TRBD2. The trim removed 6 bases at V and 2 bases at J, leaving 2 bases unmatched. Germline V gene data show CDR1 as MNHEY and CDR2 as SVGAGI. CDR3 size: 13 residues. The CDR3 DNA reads TGTGCCAGCAGGGGACTAGGGCAAGAGACCCAGTACTTC. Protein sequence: CASRGLGQETQYF.

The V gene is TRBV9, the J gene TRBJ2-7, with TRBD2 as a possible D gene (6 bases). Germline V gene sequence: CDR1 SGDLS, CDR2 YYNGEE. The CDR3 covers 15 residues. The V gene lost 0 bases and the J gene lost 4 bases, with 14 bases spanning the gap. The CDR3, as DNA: TGTGCCAGCAGCGTAGAGTCTAGCGTTGGGTACGAGCAGTACTTC. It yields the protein CASSVESSVGYEQYF.

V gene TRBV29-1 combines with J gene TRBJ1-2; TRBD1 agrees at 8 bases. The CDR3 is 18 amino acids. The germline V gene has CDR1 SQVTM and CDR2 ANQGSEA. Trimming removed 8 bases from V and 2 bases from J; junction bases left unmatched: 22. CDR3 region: CSTHPTGADIRYNYGYTF. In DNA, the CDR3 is TGCAGCACGCACCCGACAGGGGCCGATATCCGATACAACTATGGCTACACCTTC. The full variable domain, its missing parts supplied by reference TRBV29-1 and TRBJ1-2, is SAVISQKPSRDICQRGTSLTIQCQVDSQVTMMFWYRQQPGQSLTLIATANQGSEATYESGFVIDKFPISRPNLTFSTLTVSNMSPEDSSIYLCSTHPTGADIRYNYGYTFGSGTRLTVV.

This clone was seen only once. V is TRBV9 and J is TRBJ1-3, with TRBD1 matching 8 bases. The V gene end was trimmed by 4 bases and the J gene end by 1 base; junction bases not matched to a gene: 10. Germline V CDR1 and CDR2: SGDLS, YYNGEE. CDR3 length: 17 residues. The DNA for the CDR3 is TGTGCCAGCAGCCCCGACAGGGGTTCTAGTTCTGGAAACACCATATATTTT. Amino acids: CASSPDRGSSSGNTIYF.

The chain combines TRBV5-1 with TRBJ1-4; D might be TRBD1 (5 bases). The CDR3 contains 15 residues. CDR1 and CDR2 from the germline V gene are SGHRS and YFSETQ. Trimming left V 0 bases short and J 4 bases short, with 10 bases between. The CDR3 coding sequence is TGCGCCAGCAGCTTGGCCACGGGGGTTAATGAAAAACTGTTTTTT. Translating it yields CASSLATGVNEKLFF.

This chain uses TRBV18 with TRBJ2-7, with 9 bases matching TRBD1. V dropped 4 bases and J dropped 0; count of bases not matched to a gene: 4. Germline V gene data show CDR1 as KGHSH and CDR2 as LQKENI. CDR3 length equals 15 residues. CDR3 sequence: CASSLGTGSSYEQYF. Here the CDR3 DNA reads TGTGCCAGCTCACTAGGGACAGGGAGCTCCTACGAGCAGTACTTC.

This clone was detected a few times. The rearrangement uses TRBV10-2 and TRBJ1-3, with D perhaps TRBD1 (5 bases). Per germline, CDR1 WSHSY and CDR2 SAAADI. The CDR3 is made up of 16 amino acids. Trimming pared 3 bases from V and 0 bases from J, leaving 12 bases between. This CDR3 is CASSERGSSSGNTIYF. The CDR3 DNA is TGCGCCAGCAGTGAAAGGGGTTCGAGCTCTGGAAACACCATATATTTT.

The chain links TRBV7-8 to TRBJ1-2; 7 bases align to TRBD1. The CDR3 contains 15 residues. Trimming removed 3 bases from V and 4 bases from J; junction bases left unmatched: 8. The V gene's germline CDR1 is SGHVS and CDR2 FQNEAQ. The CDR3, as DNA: TGTGCCAGCAGCTTCGGACAGGAAGTTTTCTATGGCTACACCTTC. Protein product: CASSFGQEVFYGYTF.

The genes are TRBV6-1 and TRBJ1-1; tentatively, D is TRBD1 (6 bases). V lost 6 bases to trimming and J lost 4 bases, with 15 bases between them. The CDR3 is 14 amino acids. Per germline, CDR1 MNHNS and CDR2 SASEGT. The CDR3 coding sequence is TGTGCCAGCAGGCCCTACTACAGGGCCACTGAAGCTTTCTTT. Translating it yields CASRPYYRATEAFF.

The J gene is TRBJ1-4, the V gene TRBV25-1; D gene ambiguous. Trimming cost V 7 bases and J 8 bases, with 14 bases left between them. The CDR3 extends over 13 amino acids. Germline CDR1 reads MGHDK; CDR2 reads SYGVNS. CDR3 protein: CASTLGGLEKLFF. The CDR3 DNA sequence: TGTGCCAGCACCCTGGGAGGTCTAGAAAAACTGTTTTTT.

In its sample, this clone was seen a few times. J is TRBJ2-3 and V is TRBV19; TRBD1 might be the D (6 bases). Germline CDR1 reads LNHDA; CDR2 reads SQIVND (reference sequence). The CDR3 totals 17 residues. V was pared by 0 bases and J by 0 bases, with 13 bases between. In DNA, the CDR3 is TGTGCCAGTAGTATAGATCTAGGGGGACCTAGCACAGATACGCAGTATTTT. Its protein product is CASSIDLGGPSTDTQYF.

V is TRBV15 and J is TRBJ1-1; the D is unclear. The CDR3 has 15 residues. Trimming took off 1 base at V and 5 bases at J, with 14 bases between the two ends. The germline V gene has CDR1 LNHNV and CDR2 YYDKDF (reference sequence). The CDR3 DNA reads TGTGCCACCAGCAGAGCACGGGAATCCGGGACTGAAGCTTTCTTT. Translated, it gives CATSRARESGTEAFF. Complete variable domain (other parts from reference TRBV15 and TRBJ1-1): DAMVIQNPRYQVTQFGKPVTLSCSQTLNHNVMYWYQQKSSQAPKLLFHYYDKDFNNEADTPDNFQSRRPNTSFCFLDIRSPGLGDTAMYLCATSRARESGTEAFFGQGTRLTVV.

CDR3 protein: CASSPLAGGLQETQYF. CDR3 DNA sequence: TGTGCCAGCTCACCACTAGCGGGGGGGCTGCAAGAGACCCAGTACTTC. The chain recombines TRBV18 with TRBJ2-5; 11 bases map to TRBD2. The CDR3 spans 16 residues. CDR1 is KGHSH, CDR2 LQKENI, per germline. Unmatched junction bases numbered 3, after V lost 1 base and J lost 2 bases.

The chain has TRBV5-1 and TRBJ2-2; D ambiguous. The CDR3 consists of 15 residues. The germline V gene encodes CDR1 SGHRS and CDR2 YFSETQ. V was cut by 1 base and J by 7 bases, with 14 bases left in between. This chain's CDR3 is CASSLWNSASGELFF. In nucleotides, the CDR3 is TGCGCCAGCAGCTTGTGGAATAGTGCTAGCGGGGAGCTGTTTTTT.

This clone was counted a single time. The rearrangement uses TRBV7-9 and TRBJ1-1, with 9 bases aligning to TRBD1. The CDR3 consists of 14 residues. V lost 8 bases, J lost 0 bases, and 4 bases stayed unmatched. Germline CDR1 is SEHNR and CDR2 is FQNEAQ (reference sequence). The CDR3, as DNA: TGTGCCAGCTACCGGGACAGGGTGAACACTGAAGCTTTCTTT. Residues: CASYRDRVNTEAFF.

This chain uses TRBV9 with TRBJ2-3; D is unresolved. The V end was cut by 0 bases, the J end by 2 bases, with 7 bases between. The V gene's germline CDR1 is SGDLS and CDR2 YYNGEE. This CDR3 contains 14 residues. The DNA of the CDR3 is TGTGCCAGCAGCGTAGTTGAGAACACAGATACGCAGTATTTT. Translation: CASSVVENTDTQYF.